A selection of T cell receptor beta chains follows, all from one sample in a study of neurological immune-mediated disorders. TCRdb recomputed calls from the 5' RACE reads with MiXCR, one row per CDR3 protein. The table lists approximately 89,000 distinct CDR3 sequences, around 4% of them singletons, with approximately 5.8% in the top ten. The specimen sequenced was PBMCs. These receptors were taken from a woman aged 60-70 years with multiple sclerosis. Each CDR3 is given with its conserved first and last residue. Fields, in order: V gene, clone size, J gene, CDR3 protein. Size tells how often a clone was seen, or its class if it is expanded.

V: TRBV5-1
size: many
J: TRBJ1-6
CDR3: CASTRDRASPLHF

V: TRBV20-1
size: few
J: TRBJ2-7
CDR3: CSARVGLAYEQQYF

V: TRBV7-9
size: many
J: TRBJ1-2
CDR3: CASSLADFPSYGYTF

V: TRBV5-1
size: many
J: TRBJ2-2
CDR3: CASSPAGTSGVGELFF

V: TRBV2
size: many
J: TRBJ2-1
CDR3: CASRPLAGTYNEQFF

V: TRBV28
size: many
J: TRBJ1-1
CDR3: CASKLGQGITEAFF

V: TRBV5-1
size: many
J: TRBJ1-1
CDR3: CASSLSGANTEAFF

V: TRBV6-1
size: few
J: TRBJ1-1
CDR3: CASSVQGRMNTEAFF

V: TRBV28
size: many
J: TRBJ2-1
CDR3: CASSTTVLNEQFF

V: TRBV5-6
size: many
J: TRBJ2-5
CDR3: CASSFKKGHQETQYF

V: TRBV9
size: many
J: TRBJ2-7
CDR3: CASSSHRDPAANEQYF

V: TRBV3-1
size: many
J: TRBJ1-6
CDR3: CASSPREGLSPLHF

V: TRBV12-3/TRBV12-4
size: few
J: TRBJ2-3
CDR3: CASSLSGGPTDTQYF

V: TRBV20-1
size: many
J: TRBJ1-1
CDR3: CSARRGYTEAFF

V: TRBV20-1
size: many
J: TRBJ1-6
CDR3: CSARLSPSSYNSPLHF

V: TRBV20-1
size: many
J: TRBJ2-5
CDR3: CSVPGRLQETQYF

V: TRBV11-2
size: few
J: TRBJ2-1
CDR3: CASSLGLIASDLVPNEQFF

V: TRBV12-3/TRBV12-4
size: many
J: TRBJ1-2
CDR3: CAAGARPGRTTNYGYTF

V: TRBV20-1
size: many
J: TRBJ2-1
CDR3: CSARPSTAYNEQFF

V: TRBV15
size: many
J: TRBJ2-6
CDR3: CATSRQGQGSGANVLTF

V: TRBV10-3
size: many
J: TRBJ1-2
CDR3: CAISADSLYGYTF

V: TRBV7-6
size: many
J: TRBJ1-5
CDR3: CASSLGTASNQPQHF